Below, 17 T cell receptor beta chains from the same sample are listed, as sequenced in a study of shared clonotypes between healthy human individuals (dated by TCRdb to 2019 to 2021). Libraries came from the immunoSEQ multiplex PCR assay. TCRdb stores this immuneACCESS table with in-frame sequences only. Part of the clones is absent; in the studies checked, under half of the shortfall reflects unresolved V genes, and no reason is known for the rest. The sample has about 750,000 clones on record, around 93% of them singletons. Less than 25% of the sample belongs to the ten largest clones. CD8 naive samples were CD45RO-negative cells positively selected for CCR7, giving a CD45RA+CCR7+ population that excluded TemRA cells. Material: naive CD8+ T cells sorted from blood. The cell subset or site label of this sample denotes: CD45RA+CCR7+. These receptors came from a man aged 25 to 45 in good health.

This chain connects TRBV15 to TRBJ2-1, with 7 bases lining up with TRBD1. J lost 4 bases, V lost 6 bases, and 6 bases had no gene match. This CDR3 contains 14 residues. Germline V gene sequence: CDR1 LNHNV, CDR2 YYDKDF (reference sequence). CDR3 DNA: TGTGCCACCAGACGGACAGGAGAATACAATGAGCAGTTCTTC. Translating it yields CATRRTGEYNEQFF.

Concerning this clone itself: Other DNA sequences in this sample translate to the same CDR3. The CDR3 spells CASSLVQGTNYGYTF. Written as DNA, the CDR3 is TGCGCCAGCAGCTTGGTACAGGGGACTAACTATGGCTACACCTTC. The J gene is TRBJ1-2, the V gene TRBV5-1, with 7 bases identical to TRBD1. CDR3 length equals 15 residues. Germline-derived CDR1 and CDR2 are SGHRS and YFSETQ. With V trimmed by 0 bases and J by 0 bases, 2 bases remained unmatched.

This clone appeared a single time. The V gene is TRBV29-1, the J gene TRBJ2-1; the match to TRBD2 covers 12 bases. CDR1 is SQVTM and CDR2 is ANQGSEA in the germline V gene. The J segment lost 9 bases and the V segment lost 7 bases, leaving 13 bases of the junction unmatched. The CDR3 extends over 15 amino acids. The CDR3 spells CSGVLTSGRGGEQFF. The CDR3 region has the DNA TGCAGCGGGGTTTTGACTAGCGGGAGAGGGGGTGAGCAGTTCTTC.

The chain has TRBV9 and TRBJ1-2, with 9 nucleotides matching TRBD1. Germline-derived CDR1 and CDR2 are SGDLS and YYNGEE. Losses at the gene ends were 0 bases for V and 7 bases for J; bases not matched to a gene: 4. There are 14 residues in the CDR3. Written as DNA, the CDR3 is TGTGCCAGCAGCGTAGGTACAGGGGGCACTGGCTACACCTTC. Protein sequence: CASSVGTGGTGYTF. Full variable domain (outside the CDR3, taken from reference TRBV9 and TRBJ1-2): DSGVTQTPKHLITATGQRVTLRCSPRSGDLSVYWYQQSLDQGLQFLIQYYNGEERAKGNILERFSAQQFPDLHSELNLSSLELGDSALYFCASSVGTGGTGYTFGSGTRLTVV.

The V and J genes are TRBV5-1 and TRBJ2-2; no clear D gene. V was pared by 4 bases and J by 5 bases, with 9 bases between. The CDR3 covers 13 residues. Germline V gives CDR1 SGHRS, CDR2 YFSETQ. CDR3 DNA sequence: TGCGCCAGCAGCATGAAACCTACCGGGGAGCTGTTTTTT. Translation gives CASSMKPTGELFF.

The chain has TRBV27 and TRBJ2-3; TRBD2 might be the D (6 bases). Looked up from germline, CDR1 is MNHEY and CDR2 is SMNVEV (reference sequence). The CDR3 is 18 amino acids. Trimming pared 0 bases from V and 0 bases from J, leaving 16 bases between. The CDR3, as DNA: TGTGCCAGCAGTTTATCGCTGGGGCCTAGCGCCAGCACAGATACGCAGTATTTT. Its protein is CASSLSLGPSASTDTQYF.

V gene TRBV15 combines with J gene TRBJ2-1; 10 bases line up with TRBD2. V gave up 5 bases and J gave up 6 bases; unmatched junction bases: 10. There are 16 residues in the CDR3. CDR1 LNHNV and CDR2 YYDKDF come from the germline V gene (reference sequence). CDR3 sequence: CATSGRAGGPGNEQFF. The DNA for the CDR3 is TGTGCCACCAGCGGCCGAGCGGGAGGGCCTGGCAATGAGCAGTTCTTC.

J is TRBJ2-3 and V is TRBV7-9; TRBD2 agrees at 12 bases. The V gene's germline CDR1 is SEHNR and CDR2 FQNEAQ (reference sequence). This CDR3 has 16 amino acids. Losses at the gene ends were 4 bases for V and 4 bases for J; bases not matched to a gene: 6. CDR3 DNA: TGTGCCAGCAGCTCCGTGACTAGCGGGAGACCAGATACGCAGTATTTT. As protein: CASSSVTSGRPDTQYF.

The rearrangement links TRBV7-8 to TRBJ2-1; the match to TRBD2 covers 10 bases. Germline V lookup: CDR1 SGHVS, CDR2 FQNEAQ. The CDR3 is 15 amino acids. V gave up 1 base and J gave up 5 bases; unmatched junction bases: 2. CDR3 protein: CASSLVLAGDNEQFF. The DNA for the CDR3 is TGTGCCAGCAGCTTAGTTCTAGCGGGAGACAATGAGCAGTTCTTC.

The rearrangement joins TRBV12-2 to TRBJ1-1; TRBD1, the table's D call, was not compared with the DNA. TRBV12-2 is assigned pseudogene status. There are 15 residues in the CDR3. CDR3 DNA sequence: TGTGCAAGTCGCCACACACCTACAGGGAACACTGAAGCTTTCTTT. Amino acid sequence: CASRHTPTGNTEAFF.

This rearrangement joins TRBV7-6 to TRBJ2-5; maybe TRBD2 (5 bases). Germline CDR1 SGHVS, CDR2 FNYEAQ. The CDR3 runs to 15 residues. V dropped 0 bases and J dropped 7 bases, with 15 bases sitting between them. The CDR3 sequence is CASSLAGDRRWTQYF. CDR3 bases: TGTGCCAGCAGCTTAGCCGGGGATCGCAGGTGGACCCAGTACTTC.

The V gene is TRBV19, the J gene TRBJ2-5; D remains unclear. This CDR3 is 13 amino acids long. The germline gives CDR1 LNHDA, CDR2 SQIVND (reference sequence). The germline V and J ends were trimmed by 4 bases and 4 bases, with 10 bases remaining between them. CDR3 sequence (DNA): TGTGCCAGTAGTAGGCGGTTGGGAGAGACCCAGTACTTC. Translation: CASSRRLGETQYF.

The chain links TRBV19 to TRBJ2-4; D gene ambiguous. CDR1 is LNHDA, CDR2 SQIVND, per germline (reference sequence). The CDR3 is 16 residues long. Trimming took off 4 bases at V and 3 bases at J, with 16 bases between the two ends. CDR3 nucleotides: TGTGCCAGTAGTAGCCAGCCTCGCGCTGACAAAAACATTCAGTACTTC. As protein: CASSSQPRADKNIQYF.

This clone has more than one count but fewer than ten. Given a much more abundant clone one base away, this may be a read error. This chain joins TRBV6-5 and TRBJ1-1; no reliable D call. Germline CDR1 reads MNHEY; CDR2 reads SVGAGI. V lost 2 bases and J 1 base, leaving 5 bases between the germline ends. This CDR3 comprises 13 residues. The DNA for the CDR3 is TGTGCCAGCAGTTACGGAGAGAACACTGAAGCTTTCTTT. Its protein is CASSYGENTEAFF.

The CDR3 spells CASSYFPANYGYTF. CDR3 bases: TGTGCCAGCAGTTACTTCCCTGCTAACTATGGCTACACCTTC. The chain employs TRBV6-5 and TRBJ1-2; D unresolved. Germline CDR1 reads MNHEY; CDR2 reads SVGAGI. This CDR3 contains 14 residues. V lost 1 base, J lost 0 bases, and 6 bases lay in between.

On this clone: A read error is the likely source, as a far larger clone sits one nucleotide away. This rearrangement joins TRBV27 to TRBJ2-5; 13 bases are a match to TRBD2. The CDR3 is 15 amino acids. The V gene end was trimmed by 5 bases and the J gene end by 4 bases; junction bases not matched to a gene: 4. Per the germline V gene, CDR1 is MNHEY and CDR2 is SMNVEV (reference sequence). The CDR3 is CASSELAGGPETQYF. The CDR3 DNA reads as TGTGCCAGCAGTGAACTAGCGGGAGGGCCAGAGACCCAGTACTTC.

This chain connects TRBV28 to TRBJ2-7; D possibly corresponds to TRBD2 (6 bases). The CDR3 contains 15 residues. Trimming pared 3 bases from V and 5 bases from J, leaving 17 bases between. Germline CDR1 and CDR2: MDHEN and SYDVKM. The CDR3 DNA reads TGTGCCAGCAGTTTCCCTGAGACTAGTTTGAACGAGCAGTACTTC. Protein product: CASSFPETSLNEQYF.